The rows below give T cell receptor beta chains drawn from one sample of a study of regulatory T cells in long-lasting Graves disease. From the multiplex PCR reads, TCRdb called clonotypes with MiXCR, one entry per CDR3 protein. This sample has 400,000 to 500,000 distinct CDR3 sequences, with less than 25% found just once. The sequences come from peripheral blood mononuclear cells (PBMCs), collected when the disease was refractory, from a patient treated with antithyroid drugs. The receptors stem from a female donor with Graves disease. CDR3s include the opening cysteine and the closing phenylalanine or tryptophan. Each record gives: CDR3 DNA, CDR3 protein, J gene, V gene, D gene, clone size. The D gene is left open where the match is weak. For some rows the clone size is stated as once, few or many, or as a class when expanded; others skip it.

DNA: TGTGCCAGCAGCTATGACACAGATACGCAGTATTTT
CDR3: CASSYDTDTQYF
J: TRBJ2-3
V: TRBV7-9
D: NA
size: once

DNA: TGTGCCAGCAGTTTGAGATTCGCGGGTAGAGAGACCCAGTACTTC
CDR3: CASSLRFAGRETQYF
J: TRBJ2-5
V: TRBV28
D: NA
size: many

DNA: TGTGCCAGCAGCCAAGACAGATTAATATCACCCCTCCACTTT
CDR3: CASSQDRLISPLHF
J: TRBJ1-6
V: TRBV3-1
D: NA
size: few

DNA: TGCAGTGCCCGGGACGTAGTAACGCACAACACTGAAGCTTTCTTT
CDR3: CSARDVVTHNTEAFF
J: TRBJ1-1
V: TRBV20-1
D: NA
size: many

DNA: TGTGCCAGTAGTATAAGCTACCGGACAGGCGAGCAGTACTTC
CDR3: CASSISYRTGEQYF
J: TRBJ2-7
V: TRBV19
D: TRBD1
size: NA

DNA: TGTGCCTGGATTCGTAAACCCGGGACAGGGTCGACTGAAGCTTTCTTT
CDR3: CAWIRKPGTGSTEAFF
J: TRBJ1-1
V: TRBV30
D: TRBD1
size: few

DNA: TGTGCCAGCAGCACCGGGACAGGGACCTCCTACGAGCAGTACTTC
CDR3: CASSTGTGTSYEQYF
J: TRBJ2-7
V: TRBV10-2
D: TRBD1
size: many

DNA: TGTGCCAGCAGTTTGAACAGGGGGTCGAGGGGCTCCTACGAGCAGTACTTC
CDR3: CASSLNRGSRGSYEQYF
J: TRBJ2-7
V: TRBV28
D: TRBD1
size: many

DNA: TGTGCCAGCAGCTTTAGCGTGGCTAGCGGGGGAAATTTGGATACGCAGTATTTT
CDR3: CASSFSVASGGNLDTQYF
J: TRBJ2-3
V: TRBV7-2
D: TRBD2
size: few

DNA: TGTACCACCAGTGATTCCCACAGGGGAAGGGGTGAAAAACTGTTTTTT
CDR3: CTTSDSHRGRGEKLFF
J: TRBJ1-4
V: TRBV24-1
D: TRBD1
size: few

DNA: TGTGCCAGCAGTTTATTAGGGAGGGGACAGGGGGAGTCCCAGTACTTC
CDR3: CASSLLGRGQGESQYF
J: TRBJ2-5
V: TRBV28
D: TRBD1
size: many

DNA: TGTGCTAGCAGCTCGGGGCGGGACGTAGATACGCAGTATTTT
CDR3: CASSSGRDVDTQYF
J: TRBJ2-3
V: TRBV7-7
D: NA
size: NA

DNA: TGTGCCAGCAGTGAAGCAGGACTGTTAAATGAAAAACTGTTTTTT
CDR3: CASSEAGLLNEKLFF
J: TRBJ1-4
V: TRBV6-1
D: NA
size: NA

DNA: TGTGCCAGCAGTTACTCGATGGGCCCTGGGGAAAAACTGTTTTTT
CDR3: CASSYSMGPGEKLFF
J: TRBJ1-4
V: TRBV6-5
D: NA
size: many

DNA: TGTGCCACCAGCACCTGGGGCCGCGCCTACGAGCAGTACTTC
CDR3: CATSTWGRAYEQYF
J: TRBJ2-7
V: TRBV15
D: NA
size: NA

DNA: TGTGCCAGCAGCCGGACGGCTACTAGCACAGATACGCAGTATTTT
CDR3: CASSRTATSTDTQYF
J: TRBJ2-3
V: TRBV12-3/TRBV12-4
D: NA
size: NA

DNA: TGCGCCAGCAGCTACCTCGGCGGGACTTCGCAAGGTACCGGGGAGCTGTTTTTT
CDR3: CASSYLGGTSQGTGELFF
J: TRBJ2-2
V: TRBV5-1
D: NA
size: NA

DNA: TGTGCCAGCAGTTTATCCTGCCCAGATTTC
CDR3: CASSLSCPDF
J: TRBJ1-2
V: TRBV28
D: NA
size: many

DNA: TGTGCCAGCAGTCTTGATTTCTCGGAGACCCAGTACTTC
CDR3: CASSLDFSETQYF
J: TRBJ2-5
V: TRBV28
D: NA
size: many

DNA: TGTGCCAGCAGCTCGGGACAGGGGTCCGCCGAGCAGTACTTC
CDR3: CASSSGQGSAEQYF
J: TRBJ2-7
V: TRBV7-2
D: TRBD1
size: many

DNA: TGTGCCACCAGCACGCACAGGGGCAGCGCTGAAAAACTGTTTTTT
CDR3: CATSTHRGSAEKLFF
J: TRBJ1-4
V: TRBV15
D: TRBD1
size: many

DNA: TGTGCCAGCAGCTCGGCGGGCGAGACTGAAAAACTGTTTTTT
CDR3: CASSSAGETEKLFF
J: TRBJ1-4
V: TRBV7-2
D: NA
size: many

DNA: TGTGCCAGCAGAACAGGGGCCTACGAGCAGTACTTC
CDR3: CASRTGAYEQYF
J: TRBJ2-7
V: TRBV7-2
D: TRBD1
size: many

DNA: TGTGCCAGCAGTGGCGACAGGGTCGAGGGGAGCAATCAGCCCCAGCATTTT
CDR3: CASSGDRVEGSNQPQHF
J: TRBJ1-5
V: TRBV25-1
D: TRBD1
size: many

DNA: TGTGCCAGCAGCTCAGGGGGTTGGGGACAGAAAAGCTCTGGGGCCAACGTCCTGACTTTC
CDR3: CASSSGGWGQKSSGANVLTF
J: TRBJ2-6
V: TRBV11-2
D: TRBD1
size: once

DNA: TGTGCCAGCAGTTACGGATTGCGGACAGGGGTACCAGAGACCCAGTACTTC
CDR3: CASSYGLRTGVPETQYF
J: TRBJ2-5
V: TRBV6-5
D: TRBD1
size: few

DNA: TGTGCCAGCAGCCCTCTATCGGGGATCGAGACCCAGTACTTC
CDR3: CASSPLSGIETQYF
J: TRBJ2-5
V: TRBV7-9
D: NA
size: many

DNA: TGTGCCAGCAGTTTAGCCACGGGCCCAGCGAGTGGCTACACCTTC
CDR3: CASSLATGPASGYTF
J: TRBJ1-2
V: TRBV12-3/TRBV12-4
D: NA
size: NA

DNA: TGTGCCAGCAGCTTATACCTCCCCCCGATTCGGGGCTACACCTTC
CDR3: CASSLYLPPIRGYTF
J: TRBJ1-2
V: TRBV7-3
D: NA
size: NA

DNA: TGCGCCAGCAGCTTGGGGGCGCCGGGTTATGGCTACACCTTC
CDR3: CASSLGAPGYGYTF
J: TRBJ1-2
V: TRBV5-1
D: NA
size: many

DNA: TGTGCCAGCAGCTTGGGGGGTGGGCAGGGCTATCAGCCCCAGCATTTT
CDR3: CASSLGGGQGYQPQHF
J: TRBJ1-5
V: TRBV5-5
D: NA
size: NA